One sample yielded the 9 T cell receptor beta chains listed below, sequenced in a study of T cell repertoires and Cas9 in healthy adults. Sequenced by immunoSEQ multiplex PCR; TCRdb stores in-frame clones only, minus some. Counted here are tens of thousands of clones, 90% occurring once; the ten biggest clones make up 0.69%. Sample: CD4+ effector T cells (CD127+, CD25-, CD137-, CD154-) from PBMCs; culture status not recorded. All receptors come from a human donor in good health.

The chain is built from TRBV9 and TRBJ2-2; 7 bases fit TRBD1. The CDR3 is 14 amino acids. CDR1 is SGDLS and CDR2 is YYNGEE in the germline V gene. V trimming: 3 bases; J trimming: 8 bases; junction bases outside the gene matches: 7. CDR3 residues: CASSETGVWGELFF. The CDR3 DNA reads TGTGCCAGCAGCGAAACAGGGGTATGGGGGGAGCTGTTTTTT.

The chain has TRBV5-4 and TRBJ1-3; D is possibly TRBD1 (5 bases). Germline V CDR1 and CDR2: SGHNT, YYREEE (reference sequence). This CDR3 is 13 amino acids long. Deletions cut 4 bases from V and 2 bases from J, with 7 bases between. The CDR3 region is CASSTGAGNTIYF. The CDR3 nucleotides read TGTGCCAGCAGCACAGGAGCTGGAAACACCATATATTTT. The whole variable domain, remainder taken from reference TRBV5-4 and TRBJ1-3, is ETGVTQSPTHLIKTRGQQVTLRCSSQSGHNTVSWYQQALGQGPQFIFQYYREEENGRGNFPPRFSGLQFPNYSSELNVNALELDDSALYLCASSTGAGNTIYFGEGSWLTVV.

This chain uses TRBV7-9 with TRBJ2-5; tentatively, D is TRBD1 (6 bases). The CDR3 has 16 residues. Per germline, CDR1 SEHNR and CDR2 FQNEAQ (reference sequence). Trimming stripped 1 base from V and 4 bases from J, with 16 bases between. The CDR3 loop reads CASSLGWGQVRETQYF. For the CDR3, the DNA is TGTGCCAGCAGCTTAGGTTGGGGGCAGGTGAGAGAGACCCAGTACTTC. Filled out from reference TRBV7-9 and TRBJ2-5, the complete variable domain reads DTGVSQNPRHKITKRGQNVTFRCDPISEHNRLYWYRQTLGQGPEFLTYFQNEAQLEKSRLLSDRFSAERPKGSFSTLEIQRTEQGDSAMYLCASSLGWGQVRETQYFGPGTRLLVL.

The sample holds one count of this clone. This rearrangement joins TRBV10-2 to TRBJ2-7; TRBD2 might be the D (5 bases). The CDR3 is made up of 12 amino acids. The germline V gene has CDR1 WSHSY and CDR2 SAAADI. Trimming took off 2 bases at V and 10 bases at J, with 12 bases between the two ends. The CDR3 DNA is TGCGCCAGCAGTGAGCCGCCCAGGACTCAGTACTTC. Translation: CASSEPPRTQYF.

This clone was counted only a few times. V usage is TRBV6-5 and J usage is TRBJ2-7; D is perhaps TRBD1 or TRBD2 (5 bases each). The CDR3 runs 12 residues. The germline V gene has CDR1 MNHEY and CDR2 SVGAGI. Deletions cut 5 bases from V and 3 bases from J, with 8 bases between. The CDR3 sequence: CASSPRGYEQYF. The DNA of the CDR3 is TGTGCCAGCAGTCCGAGGGGCTACGAGCAGTACTTC.

The chain recombines TRBV5-1 with TRBJ1-1; the D is unclear. The CDR3 has 13 amino acids. The germline V gene encodes CDR1 SGHRS and CDR2 YFSETQ. The V end was cut by 1 base, the J end by 4 bases, with 8 bases between. CDR3 sequence reads: CASSLSPSTEAFF. CDR3 in DNA: TGCGCCAGCAGCTTGTCCCCCAGCACTGAAGCTTTCTTT.

V gene TRBV19 combines with J gene TRBJ1-5; D is perhaps TRBD1 (5 bases). The CDR3 totals 18 residues. The germline gives CDR1 LNHDA, CDR2 SQIVND (reference sequence). Trimming pared 9 bases from V and 0 bases from J, leaving 24 bases between. The CDR3: CASRAGRDGYYSNQPQHF. CDR3 sequence (DNA): TGTGCCAGCCGTGCAGGGCGGGACGGATATTATAGCAATCAGCCCCAGCATTTT.

The chain has TRBV18 and TRBJ2-2, with 9 bases fitting TRBD2. CDR1 is KGHSH and CDR2 is LQKENI in the germline V gene. J gave up 0 bases and V 2 bases, and 4 bases lay outside the gene matches. The CDR3 loop spans 17 amino acids. CDR3 nucleotide sequence: TGTGCCAGCTCACCATATAGCGGGGGCTCGAACACCGGGGAGCTGTTTTTT. It translates to CASSPYSGGSNTGELFF.

The chain combines TRBV9 with TRBJ1-1; no definite D call. The germline V and J ends were trimmed by 4 bases and 3 bases, with 13 bases remaining between them. This CDR3 is built from 14 residues. Germline V gives CDR1 SGDLS, CDR2 YYNGEE. DNA for the CDR3: TGTGCCAGCAGCCCCCGGACCCTGCACACTGAAGCTTTCTTT. This codes for CASSPRTLHTEAFF.